What follows are 5 T cell receptor beta chains derived from one specimen sequenced in a study of T cell responses to AZD1222 COVID-19 vaccine. The assay was immunoSEQ multiplex PCR, and TCRdb's table has in-frame clones only and misses some. The sample lists tens of thousands of clones, approximately 90% occurring once. This specimen consisted of peripheral blood, obtained on day 0 of MenACWY control vaccination. All receptors derive from an adult in good health.

V usage is TRBV6-5 and J usage is TRBJ1-4; D gene ambiguous. CDR3 length: 15 amino acids. Trimming shortened V by 6 bases and J by 0 bases, and 11 bases separated the two germline ends. The germline V gene has CDR1 MNHEY and CDR2 SVGAGI. CDR3 protein: CASSTTRSTNEKLFF. The CDR3 DNA is TGTGCCAGCAGCACCACAAGATCAACTAATGAAAAACTGTTTTTT.

V is TRBV18 and J is TRBJ1-2, with D unresolved. CDR1 KGHSH and CDR2 LQKENI come from the germline V gene. The CDR3 is 12 amino acids. V was clipped by 4 bases and J by 8 bases, with 11 bases between them. The CDR3 DNA sequence: TGTGCCAGCTCACTAGGACCGGGAGGCTACACCTTC. This encodes CASSLGPGGYTF.

This chain uses TRBV7-9 with TRBJ1-1; the D is unclear. The V end was cut by 4 bases, the J end by 4 bases, with 10 bases between. The CDR3 is 13 amino acids. From germline, CDR1 is SEHNR and CDR2 FQNEAQ (reference sequence). CDR3 sequence: CASSYGIITEAFF. The CDR3 region has the DNA TGTGCCAGCAGCTACGGGATAATCACTGAAGCTTTCTTT.

Regarding this clone: At one of its ends the junction is not consistent with the germline gene, which may arise from a read error. The rearrangement joins TRBV30 to TRBJ1-2; TRBD1 is a possible D gene (5 bases). The CDR3 is made up of 12 amino acids. The V gene's germline CDR1 is GTSNPN and CDR2 SVGIG (reference sequence). CDR3 DNA sequence: TGTGCCTGGAGTGTACAGGCGCCCGAAGGTGTCTTC. Protein product: CAWSVQAPEGVF.

The genes are TRBV6-5 and TRBJ2-7, with D possibly being TRBD1 or TRBD2 (5 bases each). V was pared by 7 bases and J by 2 bases, with 12 bases between. The CDR3 runs 13 residues. Germline assignment: CDR1 MNHEY and CDR2 SVGAGI. The CDR3 protein is CASTRDGTYEQYF. The CDR3 coding sequence is TGTGCCAGCACCCGGGACGGAACCTACGAGCAGTACTTC.